This TCR beta chain was sequenced in a study of T cell responses to AZD1222 COVID-19 vaccine. Overall study context: Second-dose schedules of about 4 or about 12 weeks were combined.

This table comes from immunoSEQ multiplex PCR, and its TCRdb copy is limited to in-frame clones, with some not included. The repertoire consists of fewer than 120,000 clones, with about 85% occurring once and the leading ten covering about 3%. Trimming at V came to 6 bases and at J to 1 base, leaving 10 bases not matched to a gene. The CDR3 runs to 16 residues. The germline gives CDR1 ENHRY, CDR2 SYGVKD. Sample: peripheral blood, taken on day 0 of AZD1222 vaccination. The sequence was collected from an adult in good health. This chain links TRBV10-3 with TRBJ2-7; TRBD1 matches at 9 bases. The CDR3 here is CAIRRSGTGISYEQYF. In DNA, the CDR3 is TGTGCCATCAGAAGATCCGGGACAGGGATTTCCTACGAGCAGTACTTC.